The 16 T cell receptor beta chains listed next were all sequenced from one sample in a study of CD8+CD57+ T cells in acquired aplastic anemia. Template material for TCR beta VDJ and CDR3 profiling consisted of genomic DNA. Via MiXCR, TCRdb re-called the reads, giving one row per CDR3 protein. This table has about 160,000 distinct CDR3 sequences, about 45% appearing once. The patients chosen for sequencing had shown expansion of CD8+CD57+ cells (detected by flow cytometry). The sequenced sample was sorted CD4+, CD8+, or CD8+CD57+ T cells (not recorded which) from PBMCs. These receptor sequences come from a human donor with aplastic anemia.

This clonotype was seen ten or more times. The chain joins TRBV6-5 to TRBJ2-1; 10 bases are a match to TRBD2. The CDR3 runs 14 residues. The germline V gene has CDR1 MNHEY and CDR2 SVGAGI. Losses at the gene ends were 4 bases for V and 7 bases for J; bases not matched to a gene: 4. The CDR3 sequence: CASSSPTSGNEQFF. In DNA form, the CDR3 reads TGTGCCAGCAGTTCGCCGACTAGCGGGAATGAGCAGTTCTTC.

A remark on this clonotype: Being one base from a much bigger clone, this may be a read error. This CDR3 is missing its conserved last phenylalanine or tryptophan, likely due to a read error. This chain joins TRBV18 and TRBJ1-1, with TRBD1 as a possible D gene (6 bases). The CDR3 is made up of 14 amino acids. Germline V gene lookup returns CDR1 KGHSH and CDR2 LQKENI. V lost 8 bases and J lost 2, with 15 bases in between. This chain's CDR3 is CASRRAGANTEAFL. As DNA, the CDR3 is TGTGCCAGCCGCCGGGCGGGGGCTAACACTGAAGCTTTCCTT.

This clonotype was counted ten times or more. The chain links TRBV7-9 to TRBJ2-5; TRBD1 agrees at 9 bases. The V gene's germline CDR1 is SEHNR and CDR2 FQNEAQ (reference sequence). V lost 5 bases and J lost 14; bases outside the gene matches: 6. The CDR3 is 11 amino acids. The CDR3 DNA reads TGTGCCAGCAGCCTGGGACAGGGCCTATACTTC. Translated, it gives CASSLGQGLYF.

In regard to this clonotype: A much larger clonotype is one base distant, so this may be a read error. CDR3 bases: TGTGCCAGCAGTCGACAGGGGACGGGAAACACCATATATTTT. This codes for CASSRQGTGNTIYF. V usage is TRBV2 and J usage is TRBJ1-3; TRBD1 matches at 8 bases. Germline trimming cut 5 bases from V and 4 bases from J; bases unmatched to any gene: 4. The CDR3 covers 14 residues. Germline V gene data show CDR1 as SNHLY and CDR2 as FYNNEI. Supplemented by reference TRBV2 and TRBJ1-3, the full variable domain reads EPEVTQTPSHQVTQMGQEVILRCVPISNHLYFYWYRQILGQKVEFLVSFYNNEISEKSEIFDDQFSVERPDGSNFTLKIRSTKLEDSAMYFCASSRQGTGNTIYFGEGSWLTVV.

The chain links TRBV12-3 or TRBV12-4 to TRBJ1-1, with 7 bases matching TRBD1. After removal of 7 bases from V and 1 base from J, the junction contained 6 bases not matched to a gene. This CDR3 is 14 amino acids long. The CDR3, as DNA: TGTGCCAGCACAGAGGGACAGCAGAACACTGAAGCTTTCTTT. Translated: CASTEGQQNTEAFF.

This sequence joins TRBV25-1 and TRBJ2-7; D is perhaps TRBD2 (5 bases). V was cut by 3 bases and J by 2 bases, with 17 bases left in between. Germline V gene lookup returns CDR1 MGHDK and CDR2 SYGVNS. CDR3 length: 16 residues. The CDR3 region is CASSDLPSPPPYEQYF. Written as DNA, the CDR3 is TGTGCCAGCAGTGACCTTCCTAGCCCCCCACCCTACGAGCAGTACTTC.

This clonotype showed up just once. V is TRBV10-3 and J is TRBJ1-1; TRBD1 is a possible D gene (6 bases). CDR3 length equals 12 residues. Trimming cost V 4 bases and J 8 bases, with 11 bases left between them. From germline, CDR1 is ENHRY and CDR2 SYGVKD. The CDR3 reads CAISAQGYEAFF. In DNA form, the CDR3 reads TGTGCCATCAGTGCTCAGGGGTACGAAGCTTTCTTT.

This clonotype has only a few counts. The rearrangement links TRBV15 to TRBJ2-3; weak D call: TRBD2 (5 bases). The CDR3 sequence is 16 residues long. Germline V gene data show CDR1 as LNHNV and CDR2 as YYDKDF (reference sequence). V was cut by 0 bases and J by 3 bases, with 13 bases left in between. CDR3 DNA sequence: TGTGCCACCAGCAGAGATCACGGGGAAGGGACAGATACGCAGTATTTT. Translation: CATSRDHGEGTDTQYF.

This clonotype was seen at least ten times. The CDR3 spells CATLLWCSGDV. CDR3 nucleotide sequence: TGTGCCACGTTACTCTGGTGCTCCGGGGACGTC. The chain recombines TRBV24-1 with TRBJ2-7; tentative D call: TRBD2 (5 bases). CDR3 size: 11 residues. CDR1 and CDR2 from the germline V gene are KGHDR and SFDVKD.

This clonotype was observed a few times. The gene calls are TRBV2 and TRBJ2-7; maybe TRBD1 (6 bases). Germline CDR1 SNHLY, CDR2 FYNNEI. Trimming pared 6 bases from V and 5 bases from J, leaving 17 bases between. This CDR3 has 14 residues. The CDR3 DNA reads TGTGCCAGCAGGCGGAACAGGGAAGACAACGAGCAGTACTTC. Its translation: CASRRNREDNEQYF.

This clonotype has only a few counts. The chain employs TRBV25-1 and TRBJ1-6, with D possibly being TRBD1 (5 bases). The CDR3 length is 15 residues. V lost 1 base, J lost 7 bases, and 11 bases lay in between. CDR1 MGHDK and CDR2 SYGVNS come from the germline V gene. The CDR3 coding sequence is TGTGCCAGCAGTGAATGGAGACAGATAAATTCACCCCTCCACTTT. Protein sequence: CASSEWRQINSPLHF.

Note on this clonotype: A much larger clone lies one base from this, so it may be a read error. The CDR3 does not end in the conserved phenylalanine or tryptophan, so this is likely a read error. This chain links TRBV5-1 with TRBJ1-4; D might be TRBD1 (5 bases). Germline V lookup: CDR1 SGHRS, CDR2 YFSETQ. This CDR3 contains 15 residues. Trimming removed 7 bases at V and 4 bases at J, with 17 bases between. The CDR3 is CASQRGGGLNEKLFS. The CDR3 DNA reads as TGCGCCAGCCAAAGGGGCGGAGGGCTTAATGAAAAACTGTTTTCT.

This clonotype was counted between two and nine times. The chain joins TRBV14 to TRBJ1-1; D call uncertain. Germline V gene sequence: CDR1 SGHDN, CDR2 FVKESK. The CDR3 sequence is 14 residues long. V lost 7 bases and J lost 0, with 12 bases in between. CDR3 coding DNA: TGTGCCAGCATACGGGGAAGAATGAACACTGAAGCTTTCTTT. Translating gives CASIRGRMNTEAFF. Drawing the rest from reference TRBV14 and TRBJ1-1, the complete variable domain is EAGVTQFPSHSVIEKGQTVTLRCDPISGHDNLYWYRRVMGKEIKFLLHFVKESKQDESGMPNNRFLAERTGGTYSTLKVQPAELEDSGVYFCASIRGRMNTEAFFGQGTRLTVV.

In nucleotides, the CDR3 is TGTGCCAGCAGTCCCATAGGCGGGAGTTCTAATGAGCAGTTCTTC. It encodes CASSPIGGSSNEQFF. The rearrangement links TRBV11-1 to TRBJ2-1, with 7 bases identical to TRBD2. This CDR3 region has 15 residues. Germline V gene data show CDR1 as SGHAT and CDR2 as FQDESV (reference sequence). Trimming took 6 bases from V and 7 from J; bases not matched to a gene: 12.

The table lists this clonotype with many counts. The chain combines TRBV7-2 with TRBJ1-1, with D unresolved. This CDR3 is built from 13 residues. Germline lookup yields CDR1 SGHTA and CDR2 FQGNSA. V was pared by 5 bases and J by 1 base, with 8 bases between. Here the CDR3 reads CASSRVPNTEAFF. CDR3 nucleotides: TGTGCCAGCAGCCGAGTTCCGAACACTGAAGCTTTCTTT.

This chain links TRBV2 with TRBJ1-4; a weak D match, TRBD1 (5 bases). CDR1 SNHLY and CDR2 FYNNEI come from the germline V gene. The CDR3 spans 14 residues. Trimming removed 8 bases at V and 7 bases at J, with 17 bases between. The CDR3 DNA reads TGTGCCAGCCGGGGACCCCCCCCTCTTGAAAAACTGTTTTTT. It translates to CASRGPPPLEKLFF.